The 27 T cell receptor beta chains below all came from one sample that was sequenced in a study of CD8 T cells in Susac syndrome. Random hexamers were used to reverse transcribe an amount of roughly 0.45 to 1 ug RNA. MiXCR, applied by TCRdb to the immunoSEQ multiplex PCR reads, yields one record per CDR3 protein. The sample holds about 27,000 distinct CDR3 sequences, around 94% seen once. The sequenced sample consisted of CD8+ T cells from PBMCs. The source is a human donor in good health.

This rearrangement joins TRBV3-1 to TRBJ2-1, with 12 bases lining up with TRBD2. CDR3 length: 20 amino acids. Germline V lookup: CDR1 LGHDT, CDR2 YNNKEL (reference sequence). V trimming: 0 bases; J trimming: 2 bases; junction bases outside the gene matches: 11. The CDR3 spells CASSQDPFGASGRAYNEQFF. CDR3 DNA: TGTGCCAGCAGCCAAGACCCCTTCGGGGCTAGCGGGAGGGCCTACAATGAGCAGTTCTTC.

CDR3 region: CSVSGANVLTF. The CDR3 DNA is TGCAGTGTCTCTGGGGCCAACGTCCTGACTTTC. The chain joins TRBV20-1 to TRBJ2-6; D remains unclear. The CDR3 is 11 residues long. The V gene lost 7 bases and the J gene lost 0 bases, with 1 base spanning the gap. Looked up from germline, CDR1 is DFQATT and CDR2 is SNEGSKA (reference sequence).

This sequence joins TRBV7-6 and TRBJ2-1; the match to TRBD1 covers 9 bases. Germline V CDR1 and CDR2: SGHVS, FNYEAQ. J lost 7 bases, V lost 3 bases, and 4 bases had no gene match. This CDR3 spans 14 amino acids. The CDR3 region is CASSLGQGGNEQFF. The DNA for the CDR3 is TGTGCCAGCAGCTTGGGACAGGGCGGGAATGAGCAGTTCTTC. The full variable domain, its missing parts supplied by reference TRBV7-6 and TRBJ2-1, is GAGVSQSPRYKVTKRGQDVALRCDPISGHVSLYWYRQALGQGPEFLTYFNYEAQQDKSGLPNDRFSAERPEGSISTLTIQRTEQRDSAMYRCASSLGQGGNEQFFGPGTRLTVL.

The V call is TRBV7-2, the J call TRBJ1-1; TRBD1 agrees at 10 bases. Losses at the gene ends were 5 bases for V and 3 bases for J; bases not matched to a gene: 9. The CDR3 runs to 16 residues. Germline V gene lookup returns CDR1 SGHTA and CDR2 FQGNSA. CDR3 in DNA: TGTGCCAGCAGCCCCCGGGACAGGGGCTATGACACTGAAGCTTTCTTT. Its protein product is CASSPRDRGYDTEAFF.

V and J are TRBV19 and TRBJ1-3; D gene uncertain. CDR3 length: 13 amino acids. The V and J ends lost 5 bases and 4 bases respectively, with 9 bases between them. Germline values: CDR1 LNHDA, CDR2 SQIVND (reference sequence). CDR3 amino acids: CASSDNPGNTIYF. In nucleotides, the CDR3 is TGTGCCAGTAGTGACAATCCGGGAAACACCATATATTTT. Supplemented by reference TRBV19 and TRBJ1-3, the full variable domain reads DGGITQSPKYLFRKEGQNVTLSCEQNLNHDAMYWYRQDPGQGLRLIYYSQIVNDFQKGDIAEGYSVSREKKESFPLTVTSAQKNPTAFYLCASSDNPGNTIYFGEGSWLTVV.

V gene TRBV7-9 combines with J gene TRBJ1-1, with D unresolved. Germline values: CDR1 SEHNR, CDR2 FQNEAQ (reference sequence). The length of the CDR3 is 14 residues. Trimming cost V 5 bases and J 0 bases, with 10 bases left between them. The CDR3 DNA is TGTGCCAGCAGCGTTGGGCCGATGAACACTGAAGCTTTCTTT. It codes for CASSVGPMNTEAFF. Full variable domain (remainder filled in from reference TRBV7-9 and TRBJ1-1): DTGVSQNPRHKITKRGQNVTFRCDPISEHNRLYWYRQTLGQGPEFLTYFQNEAQLEKSRLLSDRFSAERPKGSFSTLEIQRTEQGDSAMYLCASSVGPMNTEAFFGQGTRLTVV.

The CDR3 region is CASRPWEQGGRTGELFF. CDR3 nucleotides: TGTGCCAGCAGACCATGGGAACAGGGGGGACGAACCGGGGAGCTGTTTTTT. The J gene is TRBJ2-2, the V gene TRBV14; 8 bases are a match to TRBD1. This CDR3 contains 17 residues. The V gene's germline CDR1 is SGHDN and CDR2 FVKESK. The J segment lost 5 bases and the V segment lost 6 bases, leaving 14 bases of the junction unmatched.

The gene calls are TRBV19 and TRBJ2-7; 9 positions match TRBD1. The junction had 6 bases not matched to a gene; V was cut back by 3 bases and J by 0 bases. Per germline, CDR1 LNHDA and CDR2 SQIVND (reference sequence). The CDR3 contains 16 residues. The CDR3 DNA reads TGTGCCAGTAGTATTTCGACAGGGGGAAGCTCCTACGAGCAGTACTTC. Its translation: CASSISTGGSSYEQYF.

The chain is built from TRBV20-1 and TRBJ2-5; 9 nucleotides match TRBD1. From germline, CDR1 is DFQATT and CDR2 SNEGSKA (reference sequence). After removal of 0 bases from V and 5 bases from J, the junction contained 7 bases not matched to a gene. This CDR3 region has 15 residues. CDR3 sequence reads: CSARDRDRAGETQYF. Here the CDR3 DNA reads TGCAGTGCTAGAGATCGGGACAGGGCGGGGGAGACCCAGTACTTC.

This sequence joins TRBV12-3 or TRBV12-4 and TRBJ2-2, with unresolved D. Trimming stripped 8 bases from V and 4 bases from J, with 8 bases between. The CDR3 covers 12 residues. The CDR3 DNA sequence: TGTGCCAGCTCCATCCCCACCGGGGAGCTGTTTTTT. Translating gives CASSIPTGELFF.

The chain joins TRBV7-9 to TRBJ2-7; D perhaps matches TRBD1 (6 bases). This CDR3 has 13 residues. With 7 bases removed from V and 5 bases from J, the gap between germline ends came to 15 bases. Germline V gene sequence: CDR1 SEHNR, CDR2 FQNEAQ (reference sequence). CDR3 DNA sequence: TGTGCCAGCAATCGGGACACCCCTAACGAGCAGTACTTC. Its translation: CASNRDTPNEQYF.

This CDR3 reads CASSSGTASGVYEQFF. CDR3 in DNA: TGTGCCAGCAGCTCAGGGACGGCTAGCGGGGTGTATGAGCAGTTCTTC. The chain combines TRBV7-8 with TRBJ2-1; 9 bases map to TRBD2. CDR3 size: 16 residues. The trim removed 4 bases at V and 8 bases at J, leaving 12 bases unmatched. Germline values: CDR1 SGHVS, CDR2 FQNEAQ.

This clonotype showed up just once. CDR3 coding DNA: TGTGCCAGCAGCCTACCCGACAGTCCCCTCCCCTACAATGAGCAGTTCTTC. Protein product: CASSLPDSPLPYNEQFF. The chain joins TRBV6-2 or TRBV6-3 to TRBJ2-1; D is possibly TRBD1 (5 bases). This CDR3 is 17 amino acids long. Germline lookup yields CDR1 MNHEY and CDR2 SVGEGT. The V gene lost 6 bases and the J gene lost 2 bases, with 20 bases spanning the gap.

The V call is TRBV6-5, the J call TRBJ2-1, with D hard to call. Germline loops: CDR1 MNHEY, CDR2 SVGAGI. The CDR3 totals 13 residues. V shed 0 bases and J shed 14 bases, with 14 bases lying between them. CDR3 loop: CASSYSNLTPKFF. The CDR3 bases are TGTGCCAGCAGTTACTCGAATTTGACCCCGAAGTTCTTC.

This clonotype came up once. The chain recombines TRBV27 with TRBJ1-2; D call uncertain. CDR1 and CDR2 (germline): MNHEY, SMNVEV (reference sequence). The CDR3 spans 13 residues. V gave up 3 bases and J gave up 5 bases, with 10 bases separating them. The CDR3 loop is CASSFTEGYGYTF. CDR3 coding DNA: TGTGCCAGCAGTTTTACCGAGGGTTATGGCTACACCTTC.

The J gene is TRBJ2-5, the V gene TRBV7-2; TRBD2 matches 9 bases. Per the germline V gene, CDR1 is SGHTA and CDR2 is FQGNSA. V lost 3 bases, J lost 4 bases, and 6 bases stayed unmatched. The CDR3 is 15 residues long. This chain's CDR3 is CASSFSGGQGETQYF. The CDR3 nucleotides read TGTGCCAGCAGCTTTAGCGGGGGCCAGGGAGAGACCCAGTACTTC.

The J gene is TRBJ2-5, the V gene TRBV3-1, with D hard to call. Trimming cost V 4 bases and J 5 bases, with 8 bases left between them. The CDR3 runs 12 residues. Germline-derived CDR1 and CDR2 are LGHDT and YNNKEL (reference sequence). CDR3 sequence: CASSLVGETQYF. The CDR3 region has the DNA TGTGCCAGCAGCCTAGTGGGGGAGACCCAGTACTTC.

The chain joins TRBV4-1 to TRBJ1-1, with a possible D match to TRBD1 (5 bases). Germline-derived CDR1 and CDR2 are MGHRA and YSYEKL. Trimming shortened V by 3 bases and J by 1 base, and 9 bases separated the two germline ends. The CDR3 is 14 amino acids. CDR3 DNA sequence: TGCGCCAGCAGCCACAGAAGGGGGAACACTGAAGCTTTCTTT. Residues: CASSHRRGNTEAFF.

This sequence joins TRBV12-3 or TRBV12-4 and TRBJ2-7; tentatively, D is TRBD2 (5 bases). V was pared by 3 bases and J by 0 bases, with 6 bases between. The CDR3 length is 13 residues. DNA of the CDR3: TGTGCCAGCAGTTTCGGGATCTCCTACGAGCAGTACTTC. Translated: CASSFGISYEQYF.

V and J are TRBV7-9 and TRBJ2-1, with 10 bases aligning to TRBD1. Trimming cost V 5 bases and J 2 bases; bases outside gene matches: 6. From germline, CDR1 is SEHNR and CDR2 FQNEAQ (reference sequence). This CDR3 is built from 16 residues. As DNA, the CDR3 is TGTGCCAGCAGCACCGACAGGGGGCACCCCTACAATGAGCAGTTCTTC. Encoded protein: CASSTDRGHPYNEQFF.

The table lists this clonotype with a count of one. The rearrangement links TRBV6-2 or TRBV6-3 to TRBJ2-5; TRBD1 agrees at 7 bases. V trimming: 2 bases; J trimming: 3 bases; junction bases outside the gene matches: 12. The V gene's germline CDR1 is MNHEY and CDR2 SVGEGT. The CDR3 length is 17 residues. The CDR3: CASSYPPTGQGEETQYF. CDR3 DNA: TGTGCCAGCAGTTACCCCCCTACCGGGCAGGGGGAAGAGACCCAGTACTTC.

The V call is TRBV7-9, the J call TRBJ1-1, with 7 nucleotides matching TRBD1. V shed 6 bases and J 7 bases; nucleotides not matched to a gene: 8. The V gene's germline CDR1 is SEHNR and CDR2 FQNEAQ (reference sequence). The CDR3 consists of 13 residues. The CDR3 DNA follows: TGTGCCAGCAGGTCGAGAGGGGACAGTGAAGCTTTCTTT. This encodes CASRSRGDSEAFF.

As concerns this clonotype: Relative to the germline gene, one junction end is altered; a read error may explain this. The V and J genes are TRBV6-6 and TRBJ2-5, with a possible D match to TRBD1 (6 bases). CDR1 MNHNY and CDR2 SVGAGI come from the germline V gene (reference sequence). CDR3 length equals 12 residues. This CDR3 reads CASSTLQGDGHF. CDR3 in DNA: TGTGCCAGCAGCACCCTACAGGGAGATGGGCACTTC.

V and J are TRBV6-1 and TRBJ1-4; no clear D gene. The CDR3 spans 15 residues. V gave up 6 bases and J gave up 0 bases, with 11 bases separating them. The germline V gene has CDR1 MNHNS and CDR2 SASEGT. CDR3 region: CASRLQMATNEKLFF. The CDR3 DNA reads TGTGCCAGCAGGTTGCAAATGGCAACTAATGAAAAACTGTTTTTT.

The CDR3 reads CSARDRAYEQYF. The CDR3 DNA sequence: TGCAGTGCCCGGGACCGAGCCTACGAGCAGTACTTC. This sequence joins TRBV20-1 and TRBJ2-7; D is tentatively TRBD1 or TRBD2 (5 bases each). The CDR3 is 12 amino acids. Germline V gene data show CDR1 as DFQATT and CDR2 as SNEGSKA (reference sequence). V shed 6 bases and J shed 2 bases, with 11 bases lying between them.

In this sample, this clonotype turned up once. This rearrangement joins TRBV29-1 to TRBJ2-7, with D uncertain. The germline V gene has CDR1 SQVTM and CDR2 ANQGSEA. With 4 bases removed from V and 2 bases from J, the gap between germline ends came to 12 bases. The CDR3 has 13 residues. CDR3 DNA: TGCAGCGTTGTGTTGTTTCAGACCTACGAGCAGTACTTC. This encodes CSVVLFQTYEQYF.

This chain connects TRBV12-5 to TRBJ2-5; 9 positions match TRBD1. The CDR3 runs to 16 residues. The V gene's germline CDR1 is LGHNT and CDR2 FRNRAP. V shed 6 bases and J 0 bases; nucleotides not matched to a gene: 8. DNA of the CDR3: TGTGCTAGTGGCCGTACCGGGACAGGGCACCAAGAGACCCAGTACTTC. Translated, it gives CASGRTGTGHQETQYF.